This TCR beta chain was identified during a study of T cells in Graves' hyperthyroidism and ophthalmopathy. Regarding the study as a whole: Most thyroid clonotypes expanded above 0.001 were also detected in blood.

TCR beta CDR3 sequences were amplified from RNA transcripts. Using the HTBI primer set, a first-round RT-PCR was run on the TCR CDR3. MiXCR was run by TCRdb on the multiplex PCR reads, yielding one entry per CDR3 protein. The sample has 300,000 to 450,000 distinct CDR3 sequences; around 13% are singletons. A remark on this clonotype: Its specificity is not known. Germline is not matched at one junction end, which may reflect a read error.

This receptor was obtained from a woman younger than 45 with Graves' ophthalmopathy. Material: blood.

DNA of the CDR3: TGCGCCAGCAGCCAAGGCCCGGGACTAGCGGGGGGGCGTAATGAGCAGTTCTTC. Its protein product is CASSQGPGLAGGRNEQFF. The chain has TRBV11-1 and TRBJ2-1; 16 nucleotides agree with TRBD2. This CDR3 is 18 amino acids long. Germline loops: CDR1 SGHAT, CDR2 FQDESV (reference sequence). Together with reference TRBV11-1 and TRBJ2-1, the CDR3 gives the full variable domain: EAEVAQSPRYKITEKSQAVAFWCDPISGHATLYWYRQILGQGPELLVQFQDESVVDDSQLPKDRFSAERLKGVDSTLKIQPAELGDSAMYLCASSQGPGLAGGRNEQFFGPGTRLTVL.